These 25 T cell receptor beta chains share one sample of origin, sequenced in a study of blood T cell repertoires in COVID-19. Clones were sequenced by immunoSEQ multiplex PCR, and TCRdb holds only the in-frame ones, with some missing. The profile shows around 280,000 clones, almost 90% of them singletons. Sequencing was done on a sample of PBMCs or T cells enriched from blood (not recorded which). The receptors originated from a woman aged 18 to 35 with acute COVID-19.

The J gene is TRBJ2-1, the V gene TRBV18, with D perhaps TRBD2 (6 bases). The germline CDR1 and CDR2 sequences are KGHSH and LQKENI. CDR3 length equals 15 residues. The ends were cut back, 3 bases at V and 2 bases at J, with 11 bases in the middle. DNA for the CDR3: TGTGCCAGCTCACCCCGGGACTCCACCTACAATGAGCAGTTCTTC. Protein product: CASSPRDSTYNEQFF.

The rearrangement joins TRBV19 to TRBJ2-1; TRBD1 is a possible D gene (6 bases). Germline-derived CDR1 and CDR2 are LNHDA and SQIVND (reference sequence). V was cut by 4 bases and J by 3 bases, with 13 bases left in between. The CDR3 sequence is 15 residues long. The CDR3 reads CASSKEGHLYNEQFF. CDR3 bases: TGTGCCAGTAGTAAAGAGGGACACCTCTACAATGAGCAGTTCTTC.

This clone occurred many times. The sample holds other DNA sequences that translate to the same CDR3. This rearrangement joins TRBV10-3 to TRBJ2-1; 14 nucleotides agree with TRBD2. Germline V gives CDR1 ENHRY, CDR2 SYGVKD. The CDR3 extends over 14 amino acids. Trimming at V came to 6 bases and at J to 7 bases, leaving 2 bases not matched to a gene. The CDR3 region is CAISGTSGSNEQFF. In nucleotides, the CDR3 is TGTGCCATCAGCGGGACTAGCGGGAGTAATGAGCAGTTCTTC.

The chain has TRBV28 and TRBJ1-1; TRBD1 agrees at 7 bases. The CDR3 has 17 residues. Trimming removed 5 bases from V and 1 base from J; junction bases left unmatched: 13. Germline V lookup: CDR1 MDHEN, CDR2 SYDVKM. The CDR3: CASSLYQQQGPNTEAFF. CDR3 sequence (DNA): TGTGCCAGCAGTCTATACCAACAACAGGGGCCGAACACTGAAGCTTTCTTT.

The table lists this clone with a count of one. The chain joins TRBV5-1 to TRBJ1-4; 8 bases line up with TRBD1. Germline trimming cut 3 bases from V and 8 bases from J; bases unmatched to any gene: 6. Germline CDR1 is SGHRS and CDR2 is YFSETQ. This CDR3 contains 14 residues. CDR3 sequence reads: CASSSRQGMEKLFF. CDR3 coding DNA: TGCGCCAGCAGCTCACGACAGGGGATGGAAAAACTGTTTTTT.

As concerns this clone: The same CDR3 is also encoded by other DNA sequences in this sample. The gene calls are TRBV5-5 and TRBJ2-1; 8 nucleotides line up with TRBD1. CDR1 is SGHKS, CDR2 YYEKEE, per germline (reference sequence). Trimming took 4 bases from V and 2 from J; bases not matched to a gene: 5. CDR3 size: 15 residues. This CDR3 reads CASSPGTGAYNEQFF. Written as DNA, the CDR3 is TGTGCCAGCAGCCCCGGGACAGGAGCCTACAATGAGCAGTTCTTC.

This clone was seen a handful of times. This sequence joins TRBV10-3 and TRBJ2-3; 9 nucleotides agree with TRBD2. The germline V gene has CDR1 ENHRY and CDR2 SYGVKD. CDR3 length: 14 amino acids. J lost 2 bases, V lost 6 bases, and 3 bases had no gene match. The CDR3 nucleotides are TGTGCCATCAGCTCTAGCGGGGTCACAGATACGCAGTATTTT. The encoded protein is CAISSSGVTDTQYF.

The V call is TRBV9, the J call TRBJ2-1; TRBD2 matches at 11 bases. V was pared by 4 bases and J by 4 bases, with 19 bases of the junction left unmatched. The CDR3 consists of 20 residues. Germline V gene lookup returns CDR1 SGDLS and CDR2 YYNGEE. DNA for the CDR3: TGTGCCAGCAGCCCAGGGTCAATGTCCCGACTAGCGGGGTTTTACAATGAGCAGTTCTTC. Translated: CASSPGSMSRLAGFYNEQFF.

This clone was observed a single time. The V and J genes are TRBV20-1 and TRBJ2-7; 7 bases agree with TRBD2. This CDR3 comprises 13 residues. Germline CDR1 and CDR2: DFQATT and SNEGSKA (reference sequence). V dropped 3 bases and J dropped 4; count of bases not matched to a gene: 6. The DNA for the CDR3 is TGCAGTGCTAGTCCACTAGCGAGGTACGAGCAGTACTTC. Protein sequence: CSASPLARYEQYF.

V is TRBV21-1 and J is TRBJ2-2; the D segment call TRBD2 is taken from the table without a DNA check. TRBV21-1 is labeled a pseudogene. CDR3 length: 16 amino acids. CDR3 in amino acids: CASSGGKGAGTGELFF. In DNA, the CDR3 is TGTGCCAGCAGCGGGGGAAAAGGGGCGGGGACCGGGGAGCTGTTTTTT.

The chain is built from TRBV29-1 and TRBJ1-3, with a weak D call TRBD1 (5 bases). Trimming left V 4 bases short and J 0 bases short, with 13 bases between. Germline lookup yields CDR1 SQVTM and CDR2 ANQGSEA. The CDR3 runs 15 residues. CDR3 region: CSVVSTETSGNTIYF. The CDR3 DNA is TGCAGCGTTGTTTCGACAGAGACCTCTGGAAACACCATATATTTT.

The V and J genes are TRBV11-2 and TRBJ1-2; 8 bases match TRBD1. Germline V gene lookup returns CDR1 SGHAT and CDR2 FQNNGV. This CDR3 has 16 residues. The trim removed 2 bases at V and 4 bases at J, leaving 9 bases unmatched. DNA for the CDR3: TGTGCCAGCAGCTTATCAGGGGGCGCATCTCTCTATGGCTACACCTTC. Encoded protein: CASSLSGGASLYGYTF.

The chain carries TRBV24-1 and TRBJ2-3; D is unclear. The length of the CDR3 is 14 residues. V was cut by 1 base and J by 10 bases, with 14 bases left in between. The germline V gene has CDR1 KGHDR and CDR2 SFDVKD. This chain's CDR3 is CATSDFMKTYPQYF. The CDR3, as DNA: TGTGCCACCAGTGATTTTATGAAAACTTATCCGCAGTATTTT.

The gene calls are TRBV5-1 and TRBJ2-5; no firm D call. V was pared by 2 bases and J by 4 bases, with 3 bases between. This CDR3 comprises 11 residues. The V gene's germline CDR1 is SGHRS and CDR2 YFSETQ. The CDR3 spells CASSFLETQYF. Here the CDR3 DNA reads TGCGCCAGCAGCTTCTTAGAGACCCAGTACTTC. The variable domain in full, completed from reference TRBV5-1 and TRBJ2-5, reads KAGVTQTPRYLIKTRGQQVTLSCSPISGHRSVSWYQQTPGQGLQFLFEYFSETQRNKGNFPGRFSGRQFSNSRSEMNVSTLELGDSALYLCASSFLETQYFGPGTRLLVL.

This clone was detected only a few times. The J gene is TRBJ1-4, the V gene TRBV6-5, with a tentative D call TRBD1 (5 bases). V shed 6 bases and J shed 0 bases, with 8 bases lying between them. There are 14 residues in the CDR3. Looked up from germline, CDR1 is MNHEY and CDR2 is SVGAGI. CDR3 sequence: CASRDTPTNEKLFF. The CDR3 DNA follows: TGTGCCAGCAGGGACACCCCAACTAATGAAAAACTGTTTTTT.

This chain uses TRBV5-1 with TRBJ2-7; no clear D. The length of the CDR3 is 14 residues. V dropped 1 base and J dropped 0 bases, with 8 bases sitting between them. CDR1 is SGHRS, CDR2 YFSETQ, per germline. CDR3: CASSLTVTSYEQYF. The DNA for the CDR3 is TGCGCCAGCAGCTTGACAGTTACCTCCTACGAGCAGTACTTC.

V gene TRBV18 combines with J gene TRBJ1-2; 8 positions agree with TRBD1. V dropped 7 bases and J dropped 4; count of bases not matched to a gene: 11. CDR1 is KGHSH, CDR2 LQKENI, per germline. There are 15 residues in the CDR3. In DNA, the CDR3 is TGTGCCAGCTTCCAGACAGGGGCTTTTCGCTATGGCTACACCTTC. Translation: CASFQTGAFRYGYTF.

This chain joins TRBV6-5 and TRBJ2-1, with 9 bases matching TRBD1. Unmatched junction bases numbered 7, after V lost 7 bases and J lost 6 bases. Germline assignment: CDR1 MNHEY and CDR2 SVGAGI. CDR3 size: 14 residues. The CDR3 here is CASKPGQGRNEQFF. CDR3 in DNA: TGTGCCAGCAAACCCGGACAGGGGCGCAATGAGCAGTTCTTC.

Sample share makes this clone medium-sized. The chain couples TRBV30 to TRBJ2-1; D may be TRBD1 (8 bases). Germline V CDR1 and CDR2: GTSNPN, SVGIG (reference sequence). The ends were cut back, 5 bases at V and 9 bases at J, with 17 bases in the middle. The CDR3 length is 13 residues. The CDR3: CAWDQTGGVEQFF. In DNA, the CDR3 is TGTGCCTGGGACCAAACAGGGGGGGTTGAGCAGTTCTTC.

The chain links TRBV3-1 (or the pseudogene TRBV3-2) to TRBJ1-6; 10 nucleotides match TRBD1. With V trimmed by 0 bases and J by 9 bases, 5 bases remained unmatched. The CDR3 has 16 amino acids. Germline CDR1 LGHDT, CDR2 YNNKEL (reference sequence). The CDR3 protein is CASSQDFGTGASPLHF. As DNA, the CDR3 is TGTGCCAGCAGCCAAGACTTTGGGACAGGGGCTTCACCCCTCCACTTT.

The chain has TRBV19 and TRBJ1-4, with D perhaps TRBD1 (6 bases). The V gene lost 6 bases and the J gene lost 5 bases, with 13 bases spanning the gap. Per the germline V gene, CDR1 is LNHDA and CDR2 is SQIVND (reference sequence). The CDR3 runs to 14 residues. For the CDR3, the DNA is TGTGCCAGTAGCCTACAGGGTCTAAATGAAAAACTGTTTTTT. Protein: CASSLQGLNEKLFF. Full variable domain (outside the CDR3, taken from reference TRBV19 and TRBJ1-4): DGGITQSPKYLFRKEGQNVTLSCEQNLNHDAMYWYRQDPGQGLRLIYYSQIVNDFQKGDIAEGYSVSREKKESFPLTVTSAQKNPTAFYLCASSLQGLNEKLFFGSGTQLSVL.

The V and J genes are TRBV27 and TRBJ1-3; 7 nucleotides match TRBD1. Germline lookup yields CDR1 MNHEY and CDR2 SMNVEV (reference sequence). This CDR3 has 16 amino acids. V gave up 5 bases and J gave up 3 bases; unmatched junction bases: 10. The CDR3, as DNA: TGTGCCAGCAGTCCCAGGGGGTTCTTCGTTGGAAACACCATATATTTT. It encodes CASSPRGFFVGNTIYF.

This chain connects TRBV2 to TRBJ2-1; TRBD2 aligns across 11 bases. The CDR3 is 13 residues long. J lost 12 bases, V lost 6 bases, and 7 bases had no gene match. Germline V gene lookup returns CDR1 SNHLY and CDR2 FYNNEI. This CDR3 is CASRPSGRIWQFF. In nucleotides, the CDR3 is TGTGCCAGCAGACCTAGCGGGAGGATTTGGCAGTTCTTC.

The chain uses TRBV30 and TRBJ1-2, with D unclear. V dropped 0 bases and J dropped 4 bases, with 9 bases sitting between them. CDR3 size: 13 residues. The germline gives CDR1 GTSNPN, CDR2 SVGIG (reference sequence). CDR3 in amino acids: CAWSVSGPYGYTF. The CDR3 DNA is TGTGCCTGGAGTGTATCAGGCCCCTATGGCTACACCTTC.

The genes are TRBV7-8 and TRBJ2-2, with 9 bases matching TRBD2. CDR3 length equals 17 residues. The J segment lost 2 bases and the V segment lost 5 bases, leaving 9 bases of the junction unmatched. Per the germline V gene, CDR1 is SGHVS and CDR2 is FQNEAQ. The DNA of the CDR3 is TGTGCCAGCAGCCCCCAAAGACTAGCGGCTAACACCGGGGAGCTGTTTTTT. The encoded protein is CASSPQRLAANTGELFF.